This TCR beta chain was captured in a study of control samples from healthy donors and cancer patients (TCRdb year 2020). Worth noting for this clone: Its antigen has not been determined. No clone much larger than this one lies a single base away; base qualities are absent.

Trimming at the junction amounts to 0 bases on V and 4 bases on J, and the germline ends lie 10 bases apart. The CDR3 goes from the cysteine to the phenylalanine over 15 residues. Solely the CDR3 DNA is kept, with 45 bases framed from the first base. From a lookup of the germline V gene (reference sequence), CDR1 and CDR2 are MNHEY and SMNVEV. Libraries were made using the immunoSEQ multiplex PCR assay. Here the immuneACCESS table is served through TCRdb, limited to in-frame sequences with V and J called. Missing clones are a known gap in these copies; in checked studies unresolved V genes cover under half, and the rest lacks a known reason. Across this sample there are approximately 170,000 clones, with 85% to 90% seen only once. Together, the top ten hold approximately 4.9% of the sample.

The specimen was blood. The chain is made from TRBV27 and TRBJ2-1; tentative D gene TRBD2, with 5 bases matching. The sequence was obtained from a woman in her twenties or thirties in good health. In nucleotide form, the sequence is TGTGCCAGCAGTTTATCAAAGCGGTCGTACAATGAGCAGTTCTTC. It is translated as CASSLSKRSYNEQFF.